This section outlines one TCR beta chain sequence together with its context. As yet, its antigen is unknown. Terminally differentiated effector memory CD45RA+ cells were left out of the naive CD8 fraction, which was CD45RO-negative and positively selected for CCR7. The data belong to a study of shared clonotypes between healthy human individuals. TCRdb's table, derived via immunoSEQ multiplex PCR, lists solely in-frame clones and lacks some. The sample contains about 2,100,000 clones, 85% to 95% of which appear only once. Study conclusions and caveats: Large depth notwithstanding, sorted-subset sequencing proved incomplete by rarefaction. Among several donors, roughly 5% of naive CD4 clonotypes were found in common. Generation probabilities were higher for clonotypes shared across all four sorted-subset donors than for unshared ones.

Germline CDR1 is MNHEY and CDR2 is SVGAGI. Trimming shortened V by 10 bases and J by 2 bases, and 12 bases separated the two germline ends. The CDR3 runs 13 residues. Sequencing was done on a sample of naive CD8+ T cells from PBMCs. V is TRBV6-5 and J is TRBJ1-3; D might be TRBD1 (5 bases). The sequence derives from a man aged 18-30 years in good health. Some clones in this sample may be carry-over from other donors' samples. The CDR3: CATNGGAGNTIYF. The DNA of the CDR3 is TGTGCCACGAACGGGGGGGCTGGAAACACCATATATTTT.